The 29 T cell receptor beta chains in this list originate from one sample, sequenced in a study of post-analysis software for immune sequencing data. Findings and limits, study-wide: Controls had lower frequencies than patients of 4 or 5 TRBV segments, which included TRBV5-6, TRBV5-1 and TRBV20-1.

Unique molecular identifiers were present in the TCR beta cDNA libraries. TCRdb reprocessed the PCR reads via MiXCR and lists one record per CDR3 protein. The table records a few hundred thousand distinct CDR3 sequences, approximately 46% of them present only once. The antigens of these receptors remain unknown. The sample was blood. These receptors all come from a girl aged 5-17 years with multiple sclerosis.

The rearrangement links TRBV20-1 to TRBJ2-3; 11 bases are a match to TRBD2. V gave up 5 bases and J gave up 4 bases; unmatched junction bases: 5. This CDR3 spans 14 amino acids. Germline V gene lookup returns CDR1 DFQATT and CDR2 SNEGSKA (reference sequence). Here the CDR3 DNA reads TGCAGTGCTCCACTAGCGGGAGAGCCAGATACGCAGTATTTT. Its protein is CSAPLAGEPDTQYF.

V usage is TRBV20-1 and J usage is TRBJ2-7; 11 bases agree with TRBD2. Looked up from germline, CDR1 is DFQATT and CDR2 is SNEGSKA (reference sequence). The CDR3 is 14 amino acids. The ends lost 5 bases at V and 6 bases at J; junction bases unmatched: 9. CDR3 coding DNA: TGCAGTGCTGGACCGACTAGCGGGATTGGCGAGCAGTACTTC. Amino acid sequence: CSAGPTSGIGEQYF.

The chain recombines TRBV2 with TRBJ1-5, with 7 bases identical to TRBD1. Germline-derived CDR1 and CDR2 are SNHLY and FYNNEI. Trimming cost V 6 bases and J 7 bases; bases outside gene matches: 12. CDR3 size: 15 residues. The DNA for the CDR3 is TGTGCCAGCAGCAGGGGGGCCAGGGGTGGCCAGCCCCAGCATTTT. It is translated as CASSRGARGGQPQHF.

This clonotype was observed a few times. The J gene is TRBJ1-4, the V gene TRBV29-1; no clear D gene. Germline CDR1 reads SQVTM; CDR2 reads ANQGSEA. The V end lost 3 bases, the J end lost 0 bases, and 17 bases lay between the germline ends. The CDR3 is 17 amino acids. Here the CDR3 reads CSVEGVGRSATNEKLFF. In DNA, the CDR3 is TGCAGCGTTGAGGGTGTGGGTCGTAGCGCAACTAATGAAAAACTGTTTTTT.

For this clonotype: This may come from a read error, since a much larger clone is one base off. V usage is TRBV20-1 and J usage is TRBJ2-1, with D uncertain. Germline lookup yields CDR1 DFQATT and CDR2 SNEGSKA (reference sequence). The CDR3 extends over 11 amino acids. CDR3 in DNA: TGCAGTGCTAGTCCCAGCAATGGGCAGTTCTTC. Its protein is CSASPSNGQFF.

The chain is built from TRBV5-1 and TRBJ2-1, with 9 nucleotides matching TRBD2. The J segment lost 8 bases and the V segment lost 1 base, leaving 10 bases of the junction unmatched. The CDR3 runs to 16 residues. Germline values: CDR1 SGHRS, CDR2 YFSETQ. DNA of the CDR3: TGCGCCAGCAGCTTGAATTCTGGCGGGAGGGGGTATGAGCAGTTCTTC. Its translation: CASSLNSGGRGYEQFF.

V gene TRBV7-2 combines with J gene TRBJ2-1; 9 bases map to TRBD2. Trimming at V came to 3 bases and at J to 6 bases, leaving 3 bases not matched to a gene. Per the germline V gene, CDR1 is SGHTA and CDR2 is FQGNSA. The CDR3 covers 14 residues. This chain's CDR3 is CASSLAGGGNEQFF. CDR3 nucleotides: TGTGCCAGCAGCTTGGCGGGAGGGGGCAATGAGCAGTTCTTC.

V is TRBV12-3 or TRBV12-4 and J is TRBJ1-1; 8 bases agree with TRBD1. With V trimmed by 3 bases and J by 4 bases, 4 bases remained unmatched. CDR3 length: 14 residues. The CDR3 here is CASSFTGGITEAFF. In DNA form, the CDR3 reads TGTGCCAGCAGTTTTACAGGGGGAATCACTGAAGCTTTCTTT.

The chain is built from TRBV5-6 and TRBJ2-5; 10 bases match TRBD2. After removal of 0 bases from V and 5 bases from J, the junction contained 7 bases not matched to a gene. The CDR3 is 16 amino acids. Germline CDR1 SGHDT, CDR2 YYEEEE. The CDR3 region is CASSLALAGVGETQYF. Written as DNA, the CDR3 is TGTGCCAGCAGCTTGGCCCTAGCGGGAGTCGGGGAGACCCAGTACTTC. Full variable domain (rest looked up from reference TRBV5-6 and TRBJ2-5): DAGVTQSPTHLIKTRGQQVTLRCSPKSGHDTVSWYQQALGQGPQFIFQYYEEEERQRGNFPDRFSGHQFPNYSSELNVNALLLGDSALYLCASSLALAGVGETQYFGPGTRLLVL.

This clonotype was picked up a small number of times. This sequence joins TRBV20-1 and TRBJ2-7; 10 bases line up with TRBD1. The CDR3 covers 15 residues. Trimming cost V 5 bases and J 2 bases; bases outside gene matches: 9. Germline lookup yields CDR1 DFQATT and CDR2 SNEGSKA (reference sequence). CDR3 sequence reads: CSAYSGTGDPYEQYF. The CDR3 coding sequence is TGCAGTGCTTACTCCGGGACAGGGGACCCCTACGAGCAGTACTTC.

The gene calls are TRBV20-1 and TRBJ1-1; 8 positions match TRBD1. The germline V gene has CDR1 DFQATT and CDR2 SNEGSKA (reference sequence). The J segment lost 3 bases and the V segment lost 3 bases, leaving 6 bases of the junction unmatched. The CDR3 contains 14 residues. The chain's CDR3 is CSASPDRGHTEAFF. The CDR3 DNA is TGCAGTGCTAGCCCCGACAGGGGTCACACTGAAGCTTTCTTT.

The gene calls are TRBV7-9 and TRBJ1-6; 7 bases map to TRBD1. J was trimmed by 11 bases and V by 4 bases; bases with no gene match: 11. The CDR3 totals 15 residues. CDR1 is SEHNR, CDR2 FQNEAQ, per germline (reference sequence). The CDR3, as DNA: TGTGCCAGCAGCTCCGAACAGGGGATTGCGGCACCCCTCCACTTT. Residues: CASSSEQGIAAPLHF. Variable domain in full (rest from reference TRBV7-9 and TRBJ1-6): DTGVSQNPRHKITKRGQNVTFRCDPISEHNRLYWYRQTLGQGPEFLTYFQNEAQLEKSRLLSDRFSAERPKGSFSTLEIQRTEQGDSAMYLCASSSEQGIAAPLHFGNGTRLTVT.

This clonotype was seen a handful of times. The chain is built from TRBV20-1 and TRBJ2-7; TRBD2 matches 10 bases. The germline gives CDR1 DFQATT, CDR2 SNEGSKA (reference sequence). This CDR3 contains 16 residues. V lost 0 bases and J lost 6; bases outside the gene matches: 11. In DNA form, the CDR3 reads TGCAGTGCTAGAGATGGGATAGCGGGAGGAAATAGCGAGCAGTACTTC. Amino acids: CSARDGIAGGNSEQYF.

The chain joins TRBV29-1 to TRBJ2-7; 7 nucleotides agree with TRBD1. The CDR3 length is 14 residues. The V gene end was trimmed by 5 bases and the J gene end by 0 bases; junction bases not matched to a gene: 7. The germline V gene has CDR1 SQVTM and CDR2 ANQGSEA. Here the CDR3 DNA reads TGCAGCGTTTTGGACAGGTCCAACTCCTACGAGCAGTACTTC. The encoded protein is CSVLDRSNSYEQYF.

The chain uses TRBV20-1 and TRBJ1-5; TRBD1 agrees at 7 bases. The CDR3 runs 14 residues. Germline V lookup: CDR1 DFQATT, CDR2 SNEGSKA (reference sequence). J gave up 0 bases and V 5 bases, and 4 bases lay outside the gene matches. The CDR3 region has the DNA TGCAGTGCTGTGACAGGGAATAGCAATCAGCCCCAGCATTTT. This gives the protein CSAVTGNSNQPQHF.

This clonotype has more than one count but fewer than ten. The chain links TRBV20-1 to TRBJ1-2; 7 bases map to TRBD1. CDR3 length: 17 amino acids. J gave up 0 bases and V 0 bases, and 10 bases lay outside the gene matches. Germline V lookup: CDR1 DFQATT, CDR2 SNEGSKA (reference sequence). CDR3 coding DNA: TGCAGTGCTAGAGATGTCGGGGGGACAGTCACTAACTATGGCTACACCTTC. This gives the protein CSARDVGGTVTNYGYTF.

This sequence joins TRBV15 and TRBJ2-3; D perhaps matches TRBD2 (5 bases). CDR1 is LNHNV, CDR2 YYDKDF, per germline (reference sequence). V lost 8 bases and J 2 bases, leaving 17 bases between the germline ends. The CDR3 totals 15 residues. CDR3 in amino acids: CATDLADSLTDTQYF. CDR3 in DNA: TGTGCCACCGATCTGGCGGACTCCCTCACAGATACGCAGTATTTT.

This clonotype was detected only a few times. The CDR3 sequence is CASSYASTGGPLNQPQHF. The CDR3 DNA sequence: TGTGCCAGCAGTTACGCCTCTACAGGGGGCCCACTCAATCAGCCCCAGCATTTT. The chain links TRBV6-5 to TRBJ1-5; 9 bases agree with TRBD1. Germline V gives CDR1 MNHEY, CDR2 SVGAGI. J was trimmed by 3 bases and V by 2 bases; bases with no gene match: 11. The CDR3 consists of 18 residues.

DNA for the CDR3: TGTGCCAGCAGCTTGATGGGGACCTACGAGCAGTACTTC. This translates into CASSLMGTYEQYF. The chain carries TRBV7-2 and TRBJ2-4; no firm D call. The DNA end lines up better with TRBJ2-7; the J call may be wrong. This CDR3 has 13 amino acids. Germline V CDR1 and CDR2: SGHTA, FQGNSA.

The chain carries TRBV2 and TRBJ2-4; D is unclear. This CDR3 comprises 11 residues. CDR1 is SNHLY and CDR2 is FYNNEI in the germline V gene. Trimming shortened V by 8 bases and J by 6 bases, and 8 bases separated the two germline ends. The CDR3 sequence is CASEAVNIQYF. In DNA form, the CDR3 reads TGTGCCAGCGAGGCCGTAAACATTCAGTACTTC.

The V call is TRBV29-1, the J call TRBJ2-7; 10 nucleotides line up with TRBD1. V was pared by 8 bases and J by 2 bases, with 9 bases of the junction left unmatched. The CDR3 has 14 residues. Germline V gives CDR1 SQVTM, CDR2 ANQGSEA. The CDR3 nucleotides are TGCAGCATCCAGGTGACAGGGGGCGCCTACGAGCAGTACTTC. It codes for CSIQVTGGAYEQYF.

The chain uses TRBV12-3 or TRBV12-4 and TRBJ2-1; the D gene is possibly TRBD1 (6 bases). The CDR3 extends over 14 amino acids. The V end lost 6 bases, the J end lost 8 bases, and 17 bases lay between the germline ends. CDR3 protein: CASSRDTALYEQFF. The CDR3 DNA follows: TGTGCCAGCAGCCGGGACACGGCCCTCTATGAGCAGTTCTTC.

This rearrangement joins TRBV20-1 to TRBJ2-1; D remains unclear. The V gene lost 3 bases and the J gene lost 4 bases, with 13 bases spanning the gap. The length of the CDR3 is 14 residues. CDR1 and CDR2 (germline): DFQATT, SNEGSKA (reference sequence). In DNA form, the CDR3 reads TGCAGTGCTAGGCCCACCCCGACGTACAATGAGCAGTTCTTC. This sequence encodes CSARPTPTYNEQFF.

This clonotype was seen more than once but under ten times. This chain joins TRBV5-1 and TRBJ2-1; a possible D gene is TRBD1 (5 bases). Trimming removed 0 bases at V and 4 bases at J, with 11 bases between. Germline CDR1 and CDR2: SGHRS and YFSETQ. This CDR3 has 15 amino acids. The CDR3 sequence is CASSLGPGIYNEQFF. The CDR3 nucleotides are TGCGCCAGCAGCTTGGGCCCAGGGATATACAATGAGCAGTTCTTC. The full variable domain, completed using reference TRBV5-1 and TRBJ2-1, is KAGVTQTPRYLIKTRGQQVTLSCSPISGHRSVSWYQQTPGQGLQFLFEYFSETQRNKGNFPGRFSGRQFSNSRSEMNVSTLELGDSALYLCASSLGPGIYNEQFFGPGTRLTVL.

This rearrangement joins TRBV20-1 to TRBJ2-5, with 12 bases fitting TRBD2. Germline-derived CDR1 and CDR2 are DFQATT and SNEGSKA (reference sequence). The CDR3 runs 17 residues. V gave up 5 bases and J gave up 5 bases; unmatched junction bases: 15. The CDR3 DNA sequence: TGCAGTGCTCCTGCACCCGACCCTAGCGGGAGGGAGGAGACCCAGTACTTC. It codes for CSAPAPDPSGREETQYF.

The rearrangement links TRBV24-1 to TRBJ2-5, with 8 bases fitting TRBD1. CDR1 and CDR2 (germline): KGHDR, SFDVKD. This CDR3 is 14 amino acids long. The V and J ends lost 3 bases and 5 bases, in that order; junction bases with no gene match: 4. DNA for the CDR3: TGTGCCACCAGTGATCCAGGGGGCGAGGAGACCCAGTACTTC. Its translation: CATSDPGGEETQYF.

This clonotype turned up a few times. The rearrangement joins TRBV15 to TRBJ2-4, with 9 nucleotides matching TRBD1. The J call may be in error: the DNA end matches TRBJ2-7 better. Per the germline V gene, CDR1 is LNHNV and CDR2 is YYDKDF (reference sequence). The CDR3 runs to 15 residues. DNA of the CDR3: TGTGCCACCATCGATTCGGGACAGGGATTCCACGAGCAGTACTTC. Protein: CATIDSGQGFHEQYF.

The J gene is TRBJ1-2, the V gene TRBV12-3 or TRBV12-4, with D unresolved. This CDR3 has 13 amino acids. Between the trimmed V and J ends, which lost 1 base and 8 bases, there was a span of 11 bases. This CDR3 is CASSLVLSQGYTF. CDR3 bases: TGTGCCAGCAGTTTAGTCCTGTCTCAAGGCTACACCTTC.

The V call is TRBV20-1, the J call TRBJ1-5, with 7 bases identical to TRBD1. CDR1 is DFQATT and CDR2 is SNEGSKA in the germline V gene (reference sequence). The CDR3 covers 14 residues. The ends lost 0 bases at V and 4 bases at J; junction bases unmatched: 3. CDR3 residues: CSARDEGANQPQHF. CDR3 coding DNA: TGCAGTGCTAGAGATGAGGGGGCAAATCAGCCCCAGCATTTT.